This T cell receptor beta chain was recovered during a study of T cells in Graves' hyperthyroidism and ophthalmopathy. Study conclusions and caveats: Most expanded thyroid clonotypes above 0.001 also appeared in blood. Ophthalmopathy stood apart from stable hyperthyroidism in a 13 V-J model.

This clonotype showed up many times. Its antigen is still unknown. Clinical Activity Scores of at least 3, NOSPECS grades of at least 4 and durations under 3 months characterized ophthalmopathy patients. CDR3 length: 17 amino acids. Germline-derived CDR1 and CDR2 are SNHLY and FYNNEI. J lost 4 bases, V lost 7 bases, and 14 bases had no gene match. RNA transcripts gave rise to amplified TCR beta CDR3 regions. First-round RT-PCR targeting the TCR CDR3 was performed with the HTBI primer set. MiXCR, applied by TCRdb to the multiplex PCR reads, yields one record per CDR3 protein. Of roughly 240,000 distinct CDR3 sequences in the sample, about a sixth were seen once.

This sequence was found in a woman in her late teens or twenties with Graves' ophthalmopathy. The rearrangement links TRBV2 to TRBJ2-1, with 9 bases matching TRBD2. Material for sequencing was blood. CDR3 residues: CASNNWIAGETYNEQFF. DNA of the CDR3: TGTGCCAGCAATAACTGGATAGCGGGGGAGACGTACAATGAGCAGTTCTTC.